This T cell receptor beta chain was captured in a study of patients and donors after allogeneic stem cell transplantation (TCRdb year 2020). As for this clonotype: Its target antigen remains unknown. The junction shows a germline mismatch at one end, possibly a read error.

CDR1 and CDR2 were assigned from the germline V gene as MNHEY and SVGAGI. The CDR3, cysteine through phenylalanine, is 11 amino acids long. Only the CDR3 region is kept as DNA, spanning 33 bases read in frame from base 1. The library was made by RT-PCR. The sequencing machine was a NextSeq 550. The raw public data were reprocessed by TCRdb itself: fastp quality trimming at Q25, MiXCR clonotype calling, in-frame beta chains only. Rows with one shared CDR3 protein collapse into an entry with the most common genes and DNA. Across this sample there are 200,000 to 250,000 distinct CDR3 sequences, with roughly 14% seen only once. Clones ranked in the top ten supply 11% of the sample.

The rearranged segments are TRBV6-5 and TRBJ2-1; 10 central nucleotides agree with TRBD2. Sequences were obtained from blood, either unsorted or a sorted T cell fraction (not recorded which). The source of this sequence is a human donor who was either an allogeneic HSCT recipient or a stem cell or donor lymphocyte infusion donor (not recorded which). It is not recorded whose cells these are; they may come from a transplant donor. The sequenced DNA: TGTGCCAGCAGTTACGGGACTAGCGAAGACTTC. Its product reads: CASSYGTSEDF.